Following are 13 T cell receptor beta chains from one sample sequenced in a study of blood T cell repertoires in COVID-19. TCRdb's copy holds only in-frame clones and misses some; the assay was immunoSEQ multiplex PCR. This sample has about 210,000 clones, with around 84% found just once. Sequencing was done on a sample of peripheral blood. Source of these receptors: a woman over 75 with COVID-19, enrolled during active disease.

The table lists this clone with a few counts. The chain is built from TRBV11-1 and TRBJ1-6; D unclear. This CDR3 is built from 15 residues. Germline CDR1 SGHAT, CDR2 FQDESV (reference sequence). The ends were cut back, 4 bases at V and 10 bases at J, with 17 bases in the middle. As DNA, the CDR3 is TGTGCCAGCAGCTCCCAAGGAGGGATAGGGTCACCCCTCCACTTT. As protein: CASSSQGGIGSPLHF.

This rearrangement joins TRBV3-1 (or the pseudogene TRBV3-2) to TRBJ1-1; D remains ambiguous. The CDR3 runs 14 residues. CDR1 and CDR2 (germline): LGHDT, YNNKEL (reference sequence). The V end was cut by 0 bases, the J end by 2 bases, with 7 bases between. CDR3 protein: CASSQDDFNTEAFF. The DNA of the CDR3 is TGTGCCAGCAGCCAAGATGACTTTAACACTGAAGCTTTCTTT.

This chain connects TRBV5-4 to TRBJ1-5; 7 bases match TRBD1. Unmatched junction bases numbered 4, after V lost 6 bases and J lost 1 base. Germline lookup yields CDR1 SGHNT and CDR2 YYREEE (reference sequence). This CDR3 is 14 amino acids long. CDR3 region: CASTLQGSNQPQHF. CDR3 DNA sequence: TGTGCCAGCACGTTACAGGGGAGCAATCAGCCCCAGCATTTT.

J is TRBJ1-4 and V is TRBV6-5; TRBD1 might be the D (5 bases). CDR3 length: 15 amino acids. V was shortened by 7 bases and J by 2 bases, with 14 bases between the two germline ends. Germline assignment: CDR1 MNHEY and CDR2 SVGAGI. The CDR3 reads CASTGGSFTNEKLFF. In nucleotides, the CDR3 is TGTGCCAGCACGGGGGGGAGTTTCACTAATGAAAAACTGTTTTTT.

The chain is built from TRBV11-1 and TRBJ2-1; 11 bases are shared with TRBD1. V lost 1 base to trimming and J lost 8 bases; unmatched junction nucleotides: 7. CDR1 is SGHAT, CDR2 FQDESV, per germline (reference sequence). The CDR3 runs to 16 residues. The CDR3 DNA reads TGTGCCAGCAGCTTAGGGACAGGGGGCTTTAGCTATGAGCAGTTCTTC. The encoded protein is CASSLGTGGFSYEQFF.

The chain links TRBV7-9 to TRBJ1-4, with TRBD1 matching over 7 bases. The length of the CDR3 is 14 residues. The junction had 5 bases not matched to a gene; V was cut back by 7 bases and J by 3 bases. Germline-derived CDR1 and CDR2 are SEHNR and FQNEAQ (reference sequence). CDR3 region: CASNLGTANEKLFF. DNA of the CDR3: TGTGCCAGCAACCTAGGGACAGCTAATGAAAAACTGTTTTTT.

The chain recombines TRBV18 with TRBJ2-1, with 7 bases identical to TRBD2. Trimming took 5 bases from V and 1 from J; bases not matched to a gene: 11. The CDR3 sequence is 17 residues long. Per germline, CDR1 KGHSH and CDR2 LQKENI. The CDR3: CASSGRWAGESYNEQFF. DNA of the CDR3: TGTGCCAGCTCAGGACGTTGGGCGGGGGAATCCTACAATGAGCAGTTCTTC.

This clone was observed a handful of times. The rearrangement joins TRBV15 to TRBJ1-4; 9 nucleotides match TRBD1. The CDR3 loop spans 15 amino acids. CDR1 is LNHNV, CDR2 YYDKDF, per germline (reference sequence). The V and J ends lost 4 bases and 8 bases, in that order; junction bases with no gene match: 8. CDR3 nucleotide sequence: TGTGCCACCAGCATACCGGACAGGGGCGACGAAAAACTGTTTTTT. Translation gives CATSIPDRGDEKLFF.

The J gene is TRBJ2-4, the V gene TRBV15, with TRBD2 identical over 9 bases. The CDR3 consists of 15 residues. CDR1 LNHNV and CDR2 YYDKDF come from the germline V gene (reference sequence). V gave up 11 bases and J gave up 6 bases; unmatched junction bases: 14. CDR3 sequence reads: CALGPSGTSRNIQYF. CDR3 nucleotides: TGTGCCCTCGGTCCTAGCGGGACCTCTAGAAACATTCAGTACTTC.

The V call is TRBV21-1, the J call TRBJ1-5; the table's D call TRBD1 went unverified against the DNA. TRBV21-1 is a recognized pseudogene. This CDR3 comprises 13 residues. In DNA form, the CDR3 reads TGTGCCAGCAGCAAAGGGCCAAATCAGCCCCAGCATTTT. The encoded protein is CASSKGPNQPQHF.

The chain links TRBV10-3 to TRBJ2-4; 7 bases line up with TRBD1. The germline V gene has CDR1 ENHRY and CDR2 SYGVKD. The V segment lost 6 bases and the J segment 8 bases; nucleotides outside the gene matches: 13. This CDR3 is built from 15 residues. This CDR3 is CAISDSRQGTDIQYF. In DNA form, the CDR3 reads TGTGCCATCAGCGATAGTAGACAGGGTACGGACATTCAGTACTTC.

The J gene is TRBJ1-3, the V gene TRBV11-2; 7 bases are a match to TRBD1. This CDR3 comprises 16 residues. Germline CDR1 SGHAT, CDR2 FQNNGV. Unmatched junction bases numbered 9, after V lost 7 bases and J lost 0 bases. The CDR3 is CASTKDRLTSGNTIYF. The CDR3 DNA reads TGTGCCAGCACCAAGGACAGGTTGACCTCTGGAAACACCATATATTTT.

This sequence joins TRBV6-2 or TRBV6-3 and TRBJ2-7; a weak D match, TRBD1 (6 bases). Germline CDR1 reads MNHEY; CDR2 reads SVGEGT. This CDR3 spans 15 amino acids. V lost 3 bases, J lost 3 bases, and 15 bases lay in between. In DNA, the CDR3 is TGTGCCAGCAGTTATCAACCGGGACACGGCTACGAGCAGTACTTC. As protein: CASSYQPGHGYEQYF.